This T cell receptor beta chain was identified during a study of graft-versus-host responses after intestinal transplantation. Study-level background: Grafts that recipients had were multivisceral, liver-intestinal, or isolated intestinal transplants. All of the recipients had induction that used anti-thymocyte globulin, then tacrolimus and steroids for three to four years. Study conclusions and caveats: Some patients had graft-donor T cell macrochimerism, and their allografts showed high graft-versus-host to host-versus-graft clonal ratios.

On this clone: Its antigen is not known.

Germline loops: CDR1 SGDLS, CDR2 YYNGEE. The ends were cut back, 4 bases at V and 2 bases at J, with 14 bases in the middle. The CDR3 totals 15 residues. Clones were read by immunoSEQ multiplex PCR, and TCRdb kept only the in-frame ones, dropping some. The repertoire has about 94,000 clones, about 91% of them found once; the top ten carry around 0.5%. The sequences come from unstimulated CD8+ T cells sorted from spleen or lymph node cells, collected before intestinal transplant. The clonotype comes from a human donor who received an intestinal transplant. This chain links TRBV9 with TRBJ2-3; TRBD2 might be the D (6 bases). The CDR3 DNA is TGTGCCAGCAGCTCATACGGGGGACCCACAGATACGCAGTATTTT. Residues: CASSSYGGPTDTQYF.